The 28 T cell receptor beta chains below come from one sample, sequenced in a study of T cell repertoires in cytomegalovirus infection. TCRdb independently ran MiXCR on the reads; one entry per CDR3 protein. Of about 500,000 distinct CDR3 sequences listed, 30% to 35% were seen once; the top ten hold roughly 15%. Their antigens are not known. The sample was cultured PBMCs, taken from culture after CMV antigen stimulation. Source of these receptors: a human donor in good health (CMV status not recorded). Some clones in this sample may be carry-over from other donors' samples.

This clonotype was detected only a few times. The chain couples TRBV7-9 to TRBJ1-2; D gene ambiguous. With 1 base removed from V and 4 bases from J, the gap between germline ends came to 13 bases. CDR1 is SEHNR and CDR2 is FQNEAQ in the germline V gene (reference sequence). CDR3 length equals 15 residues. The CDR3 here is CASSLDGWSVYGYTF. The CDR3 DNA sequence: TGTGCCAGCAGCTTAGACGGGTGGAGCGTCTATGGCTACACCTTC.

The J gene is TRBJ2-3, the V gene TRBV4-2, with D possibly being TRBD2 (6 bases). The CDR3 spans 14 residues. CDR1 LGHNA and CDR2 YNFKEQ come from the germline V gene. Deletions cut 1 base from V and 4 bases from J, with 9 bases between. The CDR3 DNA sequence: TGTGCCAGCAGCCAAGCTAGCGTACCAGATACGCAGTATTTT. It specifies CASSQASVPDTQYF.

This chain joins TRBV5-4 and TRBJ2-3; 13 bases are a match to TRBD2. The CDR3 has 15 amino acids. Trimming took 4 bases from V and 4 from J; bases not matched to a gene: 3. Germline V CDR1 and CDR2: SGHNT, YYREEE (reference sequence). The CDR3 DNA follows: TGTGCCAGCAGCAGGACTAGCGGGAGTTCAGATACGCAGTATTTT. Residues: CASSRTSGSSDTQYF.

A few counts support this clonotype. One end of the junction fails to match germline, which may point to a read error. The chain recombines TRBV5-3 with TRBJ1-4; perhaps TRBD1 as D (6 bases). TRBV5-3 is noted as an ORF with a role that remains uncertain. The CDR3 has 14 amino acids. The CDR3 loop reads CASSFPGTWEKLFF. The CDR3 DNA reads TGTGCCAGCAGCTTTCCCGGGACATGGGAAAAACTGTTTTTT.

The rearrangement links TRBV28 to TRBJ2-5; 12 nucleotides match TRBD2. Germline assignment: CDR1 MDHEN and CDR2 SYDVKM. The CDR3 length is 20 residues. V dropped 4 bases and J dropped 5; count of bases not matched to a gene: 20. The CDR3: CASSSISPSLAGGPWETQYF. DNA for the CDR3: TGTGCCAGCAGTTCAATATCTCCTTCGCTAGCGGGAGGGCCCTGGGAGACCCAGTACTTC.

The table lists this clonotype with many counts. The rearrangement uses TRBV7-2 and TRBJ1-2, with 8 positions matching TRBD1. The CDR3 contains 13 residues. Germline loops: CDR1 SGHTA, CDR2 FQGNSA. The V and J ends lost 4 bases and 4 bases, in that order; junction bases with no gene match: 2. CDR3 coding DNA: TGTGCCAGCAGCTCCGACAGGGGCTATGGCTACACCTTC. This sequence encodes CASSSDRGYGYTF.

Ten or more counts support this clonotype. The chain combines TRBV4-1 with TRBJ1-4; no firm D call. The CDR3 is 17 residues long. Per the germline V gene, CDR1 is MGHRA and CDR2 is YSYEKL. V was pared by 2 bases and J by 5 bases, with 18 bases between. The CDR3 loop reads CASSQYPGPDKNEKLFF. In DNA, the CDR3 is TGCGCCAGCAGCCAATACCCCGGCCCCGACAAGAATGAAAAACTGTTTTTT.

This clonotype has a count of ten or more. The chain carries TRBV7-9 and TRBJ2-6; D is unclear. CDR3 size: 17 residues. V was shortened by 6 bases and J by 4 bases, with 19 bases between the two germline ends. Looked up from germline, CDR1 is SEHNR and CDR2 is FQNEAQ (reference sequence). The CDR3 sequence: CASRPPLRLAGANVLTF. The CDR3 nucleotides are TGTGCCAGCAGGCCCCCTTTGCGATTAGCCGGGGCCAACGTCCTGACTTTC.

This clonotype was counted many times. This chain links TRBV7-2 with TRBJ2-1; 7 nucleotides agree with TRBD2. V trimming: 0 bases; J trimming: 4 bases; junction bases outside the gene matches: 6. The CDR3 length is 16 residues. Germline V CDR1 and CDR2: SGHTA, FQGNSA. The CDR3 region is CASSLALSGGYNEQFF. CDR3 DNA: TGTGCCAGCAGCTTAGCTTTGTCGGGAGGATACAATGAGCAGTTCTTC.

The chain links TRBV29-1 to TRBJ1-2; D possibly corresponds to TRBD1 (5 bases). Trimming removed 6 bases from V and 4 bases from J, with 21 bases in between. The CDR3 loop spans 15 amino acids. Germline V gene sequence: CDR1 SQVTM, CDR2 ANQGSEA. The CDR3 region is CSVAPRLLGTYGYTF. The DNA of the CDR3 is TGCAGCGTGGCGCCGCGCCTTTTGGGGACCTATGGCTACACCTTC.

This clonotype was counted at least ten times. The chain uses TRBV7-2 and TRBJ2-4, with 7 positions matching TRBD2. The CDR3 runs to 17 residues. Germline CDR1 SGHTA, CDR2 FQGNSA. With 4 bases clipped from V and 0 bases from J, the junction kept 9 bases outside the gene matches. CDR3 in DNA: TGTGCCAGCAGCTCCCCGCCGGGGGGACTAGCCAAAAACATTCAGTACTTC. It specifies CASSSPPGGLAKNIQYF.

This clonotype was picked up many times. V gene TRBV13 combines with J gene TRBJ2-2; no firm D call. V gave up 1 base and J gave up 6 bases, with 6 bases separating them. The CDR3 is made up of 13 amino acids. Germline values: CDR1 PRHDT, CDR2 FYEKMQ (reference sequence). The CDR3 sequence: CASSLEAAGELFF. The CDR3 DNA reads TGTGCCAGCAGCTTAGAAGCCGCCGGGGAGCTGTTTTTT. The entire variable domain, with the rest obtained from reference TRBV13 and TRBJ2-2, is as follows: AAGVIQSPRHLIKEKRETATLKCYPIPRHDTVYWYQQGPGQDPQFLISFYEKMQSDKGSIPDRFSAQQFSDYHSELNMSSLELGDSALYFCASSLEAAGELFFGEGSRLTVL.

This clonotype was picked up one time. This rearrangement joins TRBV6-1 to TRBJ2-1; TRBD2 is a possible D gene (6 bases). The V end was cut by 6 bases, the J end by 4 bases, with 16 bases between. Looked up from germline, CDR1 is MNHNS and CDR2 is SASEGT. This CDR3 comprises 15 residues. This CDR3 is CASSKTAGGYNEQFF. CDR3 nucleotide sequence: TGTGCCAGCAGCAAAACAGCGGGCGGATACAATGAGCAGTTCTTC.

For the CDR3, the DNA is TGTGCCAGCGCAGCCCCGGGACAGAGCAATCAGCCCCAGCATTTT. Its protein product is CASAAPGQSNQPQHF. The rearrangement links TRBV28 to TRBJ1-5; 7 bases are a match to TRBD1. CDR3 size: 15 residues. Germline CDR1 MDHEN, CDR2 SYDVKM. Germline trimming cut 8 bases from V and 1 base from J; bases unmatched to any gene: 8.

The rearrangement uses TRBV9 and TRBJ2-3; D unclear. The CDR3 has 13 residues. With 5 bases removed from V and 6 bases from J, the gap between germline ends came to 13 bases. From germline, CDR1 is SGDLS and CDR2 YYNGEE. In DNA form, the CDR3 reads TGTGCCAGCAGTGCGGCTCCTTCGGATACGCAGTATTTT. Its translation is CASSAAPSDTQYF.

This clonotype was detected a few times. The chain couples TRBV7-3 to TRBJ2-1; 12 bases align to TRBD1. V shed 2 bases and J 6 bases; nucleotides not matched to a gene: 8. The CDR3 totals 17 residues. CDR1 is SGHTA and CDR2 is FQGTGA in the germline V gene. CDR3 amino acids: CASSLGVGQGAVNEQFF. The CDR3 DNA follows: TGTGCCAGCAGCTTAGGTGTGGGACAGGGGGCCGTCAATGAGCAGTTCTTC.

In this sample, this clonotype turned up once. The rearrangement links TRBV11-2 to TRBJ2-6; unclear D gene. The V gene lost 1 base and the J gene lost 2 bases, with 6 bases spanning the gap. From germline, CDR1 is SGHAT and CDR2 FQNNGV. CDR3 length equals 15 residues. The CDR3 bases are TGTGCCAGCAGCTTAGGGCAGACTGGGGCCAACGTCCTGACTTTC. Its translation is CASSLGQTGANVLTF. Drawing the rest from reference TRBV11-2 and TRBJ2-6, the complete variable domain is EAGVAQSPRYKIIEKRQSVAFWCNPISGHATLYWYQQILGQGPKLLIQFQNNGVVDDSQLPKDRFSAERLKGVDSTLKIQPAKLEDSAVYLCASSLGQTGANVLTFGAGSRLTVL.

In its sample, this clonotype was seen a few times. This chain uses TRBV12-3 or TRBV12-4 with TRBJ1-2, with TRBD1 matching 7 bases. This CDR3 is built from 15 residues. The junction had 13 bases not matched to a gene; V was cut back by 4 bases and J by 8 bases. CDR3: CASSSDVHRGGGYTF. Written as DNA, the CDR3 is TGTGCCAGCAGTTCGGATGTCCACAGGGGCGGGGGCTACACCTTC.

In this sample, this clonotype turned up a few times. J is TRBJ2-3 and V is TRBV12-3 or TRBV12-4; TRBD1 agrees at 8 bases. Trimming cost V 6 bases and J 4 bases; bases outside gene matches: 9. The CDR3 is 15 residues long. CDR3 loop: CASRRQGFEADTQYF. For the CDR3, the DNA is TGTGCCAGCAGACGACAGGGGTTTGAGGCAGATACGCAGTATTTT.

The gene calls are TRBV10-3 and TRBJ2-7; 10 positions match TRBD2. V trimming: 10 bases; J trimming: 3 bases; junction bases outside the gene matches: 9. The V gene's germline CDR1 is ENHRY and CDR2 SYGVKD. The CDR3 runs 14 residues. CDR3 protein: CATAGGLADYEQYF. The CDR3 DNA is TGTGCCACCGCAGGCGGACTAGCGGACTACGAGCAGTACTTC.

Many counts were recorded for this clonotype. The V call is TRBV7-2, the J call TRBJ2-1; TRBD2 aligns across 10 bases. Germline loops: CDR1 SGHTA, CDR2 FQGNSA. Trimming cost V 2 bases and J 6 bases; bases outside gene matches: 13. This CDR3 contains 18 residues. CDR3 nucleotide sequence: TGTGCCAGCAGCTTATCAGCTAGCGGGAGAGGGCCCTCCAATGAGCAGTTCTTC. This codes for CASSLSASGRGPSNEQFF.

This clonotype was counted at least ten times. This sequence joins TRBV5-5 and TRBJ2-7; D is possibly TRBD1 or TRBD2 (5 bases each). V was shortened by 0 bases and J by 3 bases, with 13 bases between the two germline ends. The length of the CDR3 is 15 residues. The V gene's germline CDR1 is SGHKS and CDR2 YYEKEE (reference sequence). CDR3: CASSLVGTRFYEQYV. The DNA for the CDR3 is TGTGCCAGCAGCTTGGTTGGGACGCGGTTCTACGAGCAGTACGTC.

This clonotype has ten or more counts. V usage is TRBV11-2 and J usage is TRBJ2-7; a possible D gene is TRBD2 (6 bases). Germline V gene lookup returns CDR1 SGHAT and CDR2 FQNNGV. V was cut by 1 base and J by 6 bases, with 13 bases left in between. The CDR3 has 14 amino acids. CDR3 in DNA: TGTGCCAGCAGCTTAGCCCCTACTAGCCGCGAGCAGTACTTC. Amino acids: CASSLAPTSREQYF. Using reference TRBV11-2 and TRBJ2-7 for the parts outside the CDR3, the full variable domain is EAGVAQSPRYKIIEKRQSVAFWCNPISGHATLYWYQQILGQGPKLLIQFQNNGVVDDSQLPKDRFSAERLKGVDSTLKIQPAKLEDSAVYLCASSLAPTSREQYFGPGTRLTVT.

This sequence joins TRBV19 and TRBJ2-1, with TRBD1 matching over 9 bases. Germline CDR1 reads LNHDA; CDR2 reads SQIVND (reference sequence). The CDR3 sequence is 13 residues long. Germline trimming cut 9 bases from V and 2 bases from J; bases unmatched to any gene: 2. The CDR3 DNA reads TGTGCCAGAGGACAGGGGCCCTACAATGAGCAGTTCTTC. Protein product: CARGQGPYNEQFF.

The chain is built from TRBV27 and TRBJ2-1, with a tentative D call TRBD2 (6 bases). Germline lookup yields CDR1 MNHEY and CDR2 SMNVEV (reference sequence). The CDR3 length is 14 residues. V was shortened by 2 bases and J by 10 bases, with 15 bases between the two germline ends. In DNA, the CDR3 is TGTGCCAGCAGTTTAGAACTAGCCGCCAGCGAGCAGTTCTTC. Its protein product is CASSLELAASEQFF.

This chain uses TRBV6-6 with TRBJ1-1, with no clear D. The germline gives CDR1 MNHNY, CDR2 SVGAGI (reference sequence). The CDR3 has 12 residues. Between the trimmed V and J ends, which lost 10 bases and 1 base, there was a span of 10 bases. The CDR3, as DNA: TGTGCCACCTCCACAGCGAACACTGAAGCTTTCTTT. It translates to CATSTANTEAFF.

This clonotype was counted a few times. The CDR3 sequence is CAISGTMGPYEQYF. As DNA, the CDR3 is TGTGCCATCAGTGGTACTATGGGACCCTACGAGCAGTACTTC. The rearrangement uses TRBV10-3 and TRBJ2-7; D possibly matches TRBD1 or TRBD2 (5 bases each). Trimming cost V 4 bases and J 2 bases, with 12 bases left between them. Germline V gene sequence: CDR1 ENHRY, CDR2 SYGVKD. The length of the CDR3 is 14 residues.

The sample holds a few counts of this clonotype. CDR3 nucleotide sequence: TGTGCCAGCTCACCCCCGGGACAGGGCACGTGGGGGACCCAGTACTTC. This sequence encodes CASSPPGQGTWGTQYF. The V and J genes are TRBV18 and TRBJ2-5; TRBD1 matches at 9 bases. Germline CDR1 and CDR2: KGHSH and LQKENI. J gave up 7 bases and V 3 bases, and 12 bases lay outside the gene matches. The CDR3 length is 16 residues.